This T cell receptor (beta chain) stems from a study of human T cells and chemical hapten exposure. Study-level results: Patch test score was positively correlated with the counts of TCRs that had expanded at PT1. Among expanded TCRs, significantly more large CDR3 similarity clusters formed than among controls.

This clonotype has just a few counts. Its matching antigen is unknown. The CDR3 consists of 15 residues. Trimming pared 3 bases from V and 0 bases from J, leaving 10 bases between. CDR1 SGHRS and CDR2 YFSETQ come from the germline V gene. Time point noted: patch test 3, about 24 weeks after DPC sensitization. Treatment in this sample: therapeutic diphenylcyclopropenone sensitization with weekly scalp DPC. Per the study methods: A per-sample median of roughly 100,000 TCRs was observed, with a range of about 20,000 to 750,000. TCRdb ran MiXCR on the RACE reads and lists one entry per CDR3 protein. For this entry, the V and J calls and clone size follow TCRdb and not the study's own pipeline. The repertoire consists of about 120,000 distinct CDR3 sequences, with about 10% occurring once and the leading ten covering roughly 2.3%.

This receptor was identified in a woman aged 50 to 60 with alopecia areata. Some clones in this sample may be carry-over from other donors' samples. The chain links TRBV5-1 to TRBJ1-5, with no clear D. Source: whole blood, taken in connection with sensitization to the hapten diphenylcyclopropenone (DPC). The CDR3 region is CASSSEGYSNQPQHF. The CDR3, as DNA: TGCGCCAGCAGCTCTGAGGGCTATAGCAATCAGCCCCAGCATTTT.